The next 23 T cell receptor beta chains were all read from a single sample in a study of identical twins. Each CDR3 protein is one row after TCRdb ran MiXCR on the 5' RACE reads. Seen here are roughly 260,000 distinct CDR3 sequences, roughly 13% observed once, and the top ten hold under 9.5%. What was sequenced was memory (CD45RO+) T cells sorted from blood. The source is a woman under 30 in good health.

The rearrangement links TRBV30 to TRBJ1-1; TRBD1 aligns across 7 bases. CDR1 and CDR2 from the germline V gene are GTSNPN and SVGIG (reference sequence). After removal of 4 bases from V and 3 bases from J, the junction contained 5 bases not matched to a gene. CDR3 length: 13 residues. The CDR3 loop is CAWTGGVYTEAFF. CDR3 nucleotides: TGTGCCTGGACAGGGGGGGTTTACACTGAAGCTTTCTTT. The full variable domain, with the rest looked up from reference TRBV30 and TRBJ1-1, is SQTIHQWPATLVQPVGSPLSLECTVEGTSNPNLYWYRQAAGRGLQLLFYSVGIGQISSEVPQNLSASRPQDRQFILSSKKLLLSDSGFYLCAWTGGVYTEAFFGQGTRLTVV.

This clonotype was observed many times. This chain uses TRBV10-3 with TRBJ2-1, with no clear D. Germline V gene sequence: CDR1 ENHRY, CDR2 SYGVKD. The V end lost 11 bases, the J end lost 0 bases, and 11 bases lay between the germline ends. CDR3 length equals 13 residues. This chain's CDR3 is CAVHVSSYNEQFF. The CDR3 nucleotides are TGTGCCGTCCACGTGAGCTCCTACAATGAGCAGTTCTTC.

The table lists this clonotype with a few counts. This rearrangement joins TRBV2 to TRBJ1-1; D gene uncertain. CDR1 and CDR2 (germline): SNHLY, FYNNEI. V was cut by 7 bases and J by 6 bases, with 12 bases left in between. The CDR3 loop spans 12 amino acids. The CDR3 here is CASTREKPEAFF. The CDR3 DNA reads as TGTGCCAGCACTCGGGAGAAGCCTGAAGCTTTCTTT.

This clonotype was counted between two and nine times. In DNA form, the CDR3 reads TGCGCCAGCAGCCAAGATACCGGACGGAACACAGATACGCAGTATTTT. Protein: CASSQDTGRNTDTQYF. The V call is TRBV4-1, the J call TRBJ2-3; D gene uncertain. Trimming left V 0 bases short and J 2 bases short, with 12 bases between. CDR3 length: 16 amino acids. Germline assignment: CDR1 MGHRA and CDR2 YSYEKL.

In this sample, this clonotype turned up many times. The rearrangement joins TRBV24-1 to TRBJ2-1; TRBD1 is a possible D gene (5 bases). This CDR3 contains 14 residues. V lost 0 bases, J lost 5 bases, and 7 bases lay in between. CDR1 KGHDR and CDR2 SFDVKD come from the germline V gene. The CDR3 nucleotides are TGTGCCACCAGTGATTTGAGGGGAAACAATGAGCAGTTCTTC. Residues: CATSDLRGNNEQFF.

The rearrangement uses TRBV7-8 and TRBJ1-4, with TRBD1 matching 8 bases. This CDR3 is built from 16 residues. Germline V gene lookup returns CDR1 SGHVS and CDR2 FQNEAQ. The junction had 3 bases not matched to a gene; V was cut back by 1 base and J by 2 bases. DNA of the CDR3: TGTGCCAGCAGCTTAGGCAGGGGGCAGACTAATGAAAAACTGTTTTTT. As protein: CASSLGRGQTNEKLFF.

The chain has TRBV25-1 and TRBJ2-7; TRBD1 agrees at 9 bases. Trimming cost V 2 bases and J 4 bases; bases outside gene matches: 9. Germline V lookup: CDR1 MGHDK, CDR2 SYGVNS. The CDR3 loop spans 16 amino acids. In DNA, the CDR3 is TGTGCCAGCAGTGAACCGGAAGGCGGGACAGGGTACGAGCAGTACTTC. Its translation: CASSEPEGGTGYEQYF.

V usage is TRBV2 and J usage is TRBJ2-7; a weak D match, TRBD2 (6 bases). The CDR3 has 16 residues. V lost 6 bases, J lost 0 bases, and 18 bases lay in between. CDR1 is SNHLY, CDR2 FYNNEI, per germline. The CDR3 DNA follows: TGTGCCAGCAGGCCCGGAATAGCGGTCAGCTCCTACGAGCAGTACTTC. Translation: CASRPGIAVSSYEQYF.

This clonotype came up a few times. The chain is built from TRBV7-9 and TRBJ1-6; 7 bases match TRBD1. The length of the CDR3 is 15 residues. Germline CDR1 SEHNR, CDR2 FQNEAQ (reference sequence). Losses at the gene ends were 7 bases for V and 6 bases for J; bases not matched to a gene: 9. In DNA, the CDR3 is TGTGCCAGCACCCTAGGGACAGCCCTTAATTCACCCCTCCACTTT. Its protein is CASTLGTALNSPLHF.

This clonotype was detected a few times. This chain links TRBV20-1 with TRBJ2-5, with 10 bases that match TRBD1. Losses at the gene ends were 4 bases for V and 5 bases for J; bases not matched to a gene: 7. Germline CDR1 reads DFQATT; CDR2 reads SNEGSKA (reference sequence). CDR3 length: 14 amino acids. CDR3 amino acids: CSATGQGVVETQYF. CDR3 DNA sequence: TGCAGTGCTACAGGACAGGGGGTAGTTGAGACCCAGTACTTC.

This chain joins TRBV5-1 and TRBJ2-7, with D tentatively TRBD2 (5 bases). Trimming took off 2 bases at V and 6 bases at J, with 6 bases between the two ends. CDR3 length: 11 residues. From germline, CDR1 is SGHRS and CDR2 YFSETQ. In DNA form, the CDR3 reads TGCGCCAGCAGCTTCGAGGGCGAGCAGTACTTC. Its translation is CASSFEGEQYF.

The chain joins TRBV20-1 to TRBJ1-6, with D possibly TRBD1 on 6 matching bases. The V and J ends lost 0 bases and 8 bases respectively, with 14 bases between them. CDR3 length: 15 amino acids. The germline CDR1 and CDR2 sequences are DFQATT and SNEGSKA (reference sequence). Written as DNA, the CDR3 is TGCAGTGCTAGAGATGCAGGGGATTGGGATTCACCCCTCCACTTT. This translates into CSARDAGDWDSPLHF.

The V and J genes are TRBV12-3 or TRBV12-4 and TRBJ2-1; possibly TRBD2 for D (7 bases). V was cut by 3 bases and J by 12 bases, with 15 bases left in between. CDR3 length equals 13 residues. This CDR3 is CASSFGRGRGQFF. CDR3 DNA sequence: TGTGCCAGCAGTTTTGGGAGGGGGAGAGGGCAGTTCTTC.

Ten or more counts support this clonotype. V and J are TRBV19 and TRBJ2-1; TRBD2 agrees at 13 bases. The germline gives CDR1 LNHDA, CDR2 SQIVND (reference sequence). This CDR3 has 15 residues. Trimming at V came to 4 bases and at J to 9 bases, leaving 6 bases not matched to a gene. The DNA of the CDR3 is TGTGCCAGTAGTACCCGACTAGCGGGAGGTGGTGAGCAGTTCTTC. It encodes CASSTRLAGGGEQFF.

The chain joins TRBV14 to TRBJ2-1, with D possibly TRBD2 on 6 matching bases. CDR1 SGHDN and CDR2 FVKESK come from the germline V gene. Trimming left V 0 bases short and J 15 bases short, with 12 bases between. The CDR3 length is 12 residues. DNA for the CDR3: TGTGCCAGCAGCCAAGATTTGGGGGGTTGGTTCTTC. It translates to CASSQDLGGWFF.

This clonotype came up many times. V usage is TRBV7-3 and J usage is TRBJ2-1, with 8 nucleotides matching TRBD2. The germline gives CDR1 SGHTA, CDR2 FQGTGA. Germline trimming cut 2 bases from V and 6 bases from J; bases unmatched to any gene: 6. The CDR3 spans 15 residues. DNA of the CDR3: TGTGCCAGCAGCTTATTCGGGGGGGCCATCAATGAGCAGTTCTTC. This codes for CASSLFGGAINEQFF.

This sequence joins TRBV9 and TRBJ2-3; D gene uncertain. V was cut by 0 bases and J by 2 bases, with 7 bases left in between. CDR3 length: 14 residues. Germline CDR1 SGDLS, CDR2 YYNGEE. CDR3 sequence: CASSVGLDTDTQYF. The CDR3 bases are TGTGCCAGCAGCGTAGGGCTAGACACAGATACGCAGTATTTT.

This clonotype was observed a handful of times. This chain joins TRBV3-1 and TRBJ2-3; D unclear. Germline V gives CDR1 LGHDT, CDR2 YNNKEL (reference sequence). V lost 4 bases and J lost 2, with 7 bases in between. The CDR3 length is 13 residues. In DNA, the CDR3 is TGTGCCAGCAGCCCCTATTCCACAGATACGCAGTATTTT. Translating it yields CASSPYSTDTQYF.

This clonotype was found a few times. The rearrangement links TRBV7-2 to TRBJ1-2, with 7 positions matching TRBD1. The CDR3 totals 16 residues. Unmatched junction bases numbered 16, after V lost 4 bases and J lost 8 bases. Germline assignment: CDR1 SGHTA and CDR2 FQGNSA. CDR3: CASSSTSGTALWGYTF. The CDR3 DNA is TGTGCCAGCAGCTCCACCAGCGGGACAGCTCTGTGGGGCTACACCTTC. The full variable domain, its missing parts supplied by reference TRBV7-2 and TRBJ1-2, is GAGVSQSPSNKVTEKGKDVELRCDPISGHTALYWYRQSLGQGLEFLIYFQGNSAPDKSGLPSDRFSAERTGGSVSTLTIQRTQQEDSAVYLCASSSTSGTALWGYTFGSGTRLTVV.

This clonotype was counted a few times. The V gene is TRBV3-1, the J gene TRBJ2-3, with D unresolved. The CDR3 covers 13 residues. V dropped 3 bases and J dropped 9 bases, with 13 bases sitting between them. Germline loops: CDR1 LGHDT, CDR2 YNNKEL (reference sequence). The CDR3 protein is CASSHSSDLTQYF. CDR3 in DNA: TGTGCCAGCAGCCATTCAAGTGATTTAACGCAGTATTTT.

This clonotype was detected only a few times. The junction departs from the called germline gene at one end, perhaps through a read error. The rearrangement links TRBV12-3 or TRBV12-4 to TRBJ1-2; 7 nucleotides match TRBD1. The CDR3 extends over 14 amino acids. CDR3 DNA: TGTGCCAGCAGTCCCGCCCCCCACAGGGGCGGCCTGGCCTTC. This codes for CASSPAPHRGGLAF.

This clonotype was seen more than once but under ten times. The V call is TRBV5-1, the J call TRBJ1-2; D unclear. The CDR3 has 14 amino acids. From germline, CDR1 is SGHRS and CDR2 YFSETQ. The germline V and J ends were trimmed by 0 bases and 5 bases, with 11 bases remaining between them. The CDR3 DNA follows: TGCGCCAGCAGCTTGGACATTTTTCTATATGGCTACACCTTC. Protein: CASSLDIFLYGYTF.

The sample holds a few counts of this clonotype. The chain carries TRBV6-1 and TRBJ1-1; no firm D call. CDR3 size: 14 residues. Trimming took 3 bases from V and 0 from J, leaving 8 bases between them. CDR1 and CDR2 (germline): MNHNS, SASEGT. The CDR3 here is CASSDRGMNTEAFF. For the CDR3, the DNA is TGTGCCAGCAGTGACCGGGGAATGAACACTGAAGCTTTCTTT.